This TCR beta chain was sequenced for a study of blood T cell repertoires in COVID-19. About the study: Samples of COVID-19 (acute and convalescent) were obtained from the United States, Italy and Spain. The cDNA or gDNA used as material had been derived from T cells, B-cell-depleted T cells, or PBMCs.

The repertoire was sequenced with immunoSEQ multiplex PCR; TCRdb's copy has only in-frame clones and lacks some. The data contain fewer than 150,000 clones, around nine tenths of them singletons. V was clipped by 10 bases and J by 7 bases, with 22 bases between them. Germline CDR1 MNHEY, CDR2 SVGAGI. There are 15 residues in the CDR3. The sample was peripheral blood. The chain carries TRBV6-5 and TRBJ2-2; D perhaps matches TRBD1 (7 bases). This TCR was recovered from a woman aged 70 to 79 who had recovered from COVID-19. This chain's CDR3 is CATTQGGAGNGELFF. The CDR3, as DNA: TGTGCCACCACCCAGGGGGGCGCGGGTAACGGGGAGCTGTTTTTT.